These 30 T cell receptor beta chains were sequenced from one sample in a study of T cells in Graves' hyperthyroidism and ophthalmopathy (dated by TCRdb to 2018 to 2020). The library relied on multiplex PCR. Reads for this sample came from an Illumina HiSeq 2000. TCR beta CDR3 regions were amplified from RNA transcripts. The first round of RT-PCR for the TCR CDR3 was performed with the HTBI primer set and the Qiagen OneStep RT-PCR kit. TCRdb reworked the public reads: Q25 trimming with fastp, MiXCR clone assembly, productive beta chains retained. Each record represents a unique CDR3 protein, reported with the most common genes and DNA among its rows. The sample profile shows under 350,000 distinct CDR3 sequences; about 17% of them were found once. The top ten hold around 57% of the sample. The specimen sequenced was blood. The receptor source for this set is a woman in her fifties or sixties with Graves' ophthalmopathy.

This clonotype was detected only a few times. This chain links TRBV6-1 with TRBJ2-3, with 9 nucleotides matching TRBD2. Germline trimming cut 8 bases from V and 1 base from J; bases unmatched to any gene: 10. The germline V gene encodes CDR1 MNHNS and CDR2 SASEGT. This CDR3 contains 16 residues. This chain's CDR3 is CASSNSGSWGTDTQYF. CDR3 DNA sequence: TGTGCCAGCTCTAATAGCGGGAGCTGGGGCACAGATACGCAGTATTTT.

This clonotype came up a few times. The chain links TRBV6-4 to TRBJ1-1, with 7 bases matching TRBD1. The CDR3 loop spans 15 amino acids. CDR1 MRHNA and CDR2 SNTAGT come from the germline V gene. V shed 6 bases, J shed 3 bases, and the junction held 10 bases outside the gene matches. CDR3 sequence reads: CASSKGGGGYTEAFF. The CDR3, as DNA: TGTGCCAGCAGCAAAGGGGGCGGAGGATACACTGAAGCTTTCTTT.

V gene TRBV28 combines with J gene TRBJ2-2; 10 nucleotides align to TRBD2. V was pared by 10 bases and J by 1 base, with 9 bases of the junction left unmatched. The CDR3 has 16 amino acids. Germline V gene data show CDR1 as MDHEN and CDR2 as SYDVKM. The CDR3 region has the DNA TGTGCCACCCGCGGACTAGCGGACGGGAACACCGGGGAGCTGTTTTTT. Protein: CATRGLADGNTGELFF.

This chain connects TRBV6-1 to TRBJ1-5; 7 bases map to TRBD1. Germline CDR1 and CDR2: MNHNS and SASEGT. J lost 0 bases, V lost 8 bases, and 4 bases had no gene match. The CDR3 contains 14 residues. This CDR3 is CASGTVNSNQPQHF. CDR3 DNA sequence: TGTGCCAGCGGGACAGTTAATAGCAATCAGCCCCAGCATTTT.

In its sample, this clonotype ranks as medium-sized (0.01 to 0.1%). The chain uses TRBV7-9 and TRBJ2-7; TRBD1 matches 7 bases. This CDR3 is built from 14 residues. Germline loops: CDR1 SEHNR, CDR2 FQNEAQ (reference sequence). J gave up 1 base and V 5 bases, and 5 bases lay outside the gene matches. The CDR3 DNA reads TGTGCCAGCAGCCCCCCGACAGGGTCCTACGAGCAGTACTTC. Amino acid sequence: CASSPPTGSYEQYF.

Comment on this clonotype: A much bigger clone sits one base away, suggesting this may be a read error. The rearrangement uses TRBV5-1 and TRBJ2-2; D is possibly TRBD1 (5 bases). V lost 4 bases, J lost 2 bases, and 15 bases lay in between. From germline, CDR1 is SGHRS and CDR2 YFSETQ. The CDR3 spans 16 residues. CDR3 DNA sequence: TGCGCCAGCAGCCTCCGAACAGGCCTAAACACCGGGGAGCTGTTTTTT. This translates into CASSLRTGLNTGELFF.

This clonotype was recorded many times. This rearrangement joins TRBV7-6 to TRBJ2-5; TRBD2 might be the D (6 bases). V was trimmed by 1 base and J by 5 bases, leaving 14 bases between them. The CDR3 is 15 amino acids. Germline V CDR1 and CDR2: SGHVS, FNYEAQ. The CDR3 region is CASSLESRAGETQYF. The CDR3 DNA is TGTGCCAGCAGCTTAGAGTCCCGGGCGGGGGAGACCCAGTACTTC. The variable domain in full, with the rest retrieved from reference TRBV7-6 and TRBJ2-5, is GAGVSQSPRYKVTKRGQDVALRCDPISGHVSLYWYRQALGQGPEFLTYFNYEAQQDKSGLPNDRFSAERPEGSISTLTIQRTEQRDSAMYRCASSLESRAGETQYFGPGTRLLVL.

The chain uses TRBV4-3 and TRBJ1-2; D uncertain. This CDR3 comprises 14 residues. Trimming took off 0 bases at V and 5 bases at J, with 10 bases between the two ends. Per the germline V gene, CDR1 is LGHNA and CDR2 is YSLEER. CDR3 sequence (DNA): TGCGCCAGCAGCCAAGATTACGGGGAATATGGCTACACCTTC. It encodes CASSQDYGEYGYTF.

This clonotype was detected ten times or more. The rearrangement joins TRBV6-5 to TRBJ1-1; D might be TRBD1 (6 bases). Germline V gives CDR1 MNHEY, CDR2 SVGAGI. Trimming cost V 2 bases and J 3 bases, with 7 bases left between them. This CDR3 is built from 13 residues. CDR3 sequence reads: CASSYQGYTEAFF. The CDR3 DNA follows: TGTGCCAGCAGTTACCAGGGGTACACTGAAGCTTTCTTT.

This clonotype was seen many times. The chain couples TRBV12-5 to TRBJ2-2; TRBD1 agrees at 7 bases. The CDR3 has 15 amino acids. The trim removed 4 bases at V and 0 bases at J, leaving 2 bases unmatched. Germline values: CDR1 LGHNT, CDR2 FRNRAP. The CDR3 coding sequence is TGTGCTAGTGGTTCCGGACAGGCGAACACCGGGGAGCTGTTTTTT. Protein product: CASGSGQANTGELFF.

The chain employs TRBV11-2 and TRBJ1-4, with TRBD1 as a possible D gene (5 bases). From germline, CDR1 is SGHAT and CDR2 FQNNGV. The CDR3 length is 15 residues. Trimming took 0 bases from V and 8 from J, leaving 13 bases between them. CDR3: CASSLDGGTIEKLFF. Written as DNA, the CDR3 is TGTGCCAGCAGCTTAGATGGAGGGACTATCGAAAAACTGTTTTTT. Full variable domain (rest looked up from reference TRBV11-2 and TRBJ1-4): EAGVAQSPRYKIIEKRQSVAFWCNPISGHATLYWYQQILGQGPKLLIQFQNNGVVDDSQLPKDRFSAERLKGVDSTLKIQPAKLEDSAVYLCASSLDGGTIEKLFFGSGTQLSVL.

Only a few counts were recorded for this clonotype. The chain has TRBV24-1 and TRBJ2-1; the D gene is possibly TRBD2 (5 bases). The CDR3 spans 12 residues. The germline CDR1 and CDR2 sequences are KGHDR and SFDVKD. With 7 bases removed from V and 6 bases from J, the gap between germline ends came to 9 bases. CDR3 coding DNA: TGTGCCACCAGGGGGAGTGGCAATGAGCAGTTCTTC. Translated: CATRGSGNEQFF.

V and J are TRBV27 and TRBJ2-5; 9 positions agree with TRBD2. The germline V gene has CDR1 MNHEY and CDR2 SMNVEV (reference sequence). The ends lost 5 bases at V and 1 base at J; junction bases unmatched: 5. The CDR3 loop spans 15 amino acids. CDR3 in DNA: TGTGCCAGCAGTACCACGACTAGCGGCCAAGAGACCCAGTACTTC. This codes for CASSTTTSGQETQYF.

Regarding this clonotype: Being one base from a much bigger clone, this may be a read error. The chain has TRBV27 and TRBJ1-1; D is unresolved. Looked up from germline, CDR1 is MNHEY and CDR2 is SMNVEV (reference sequence). The CDR3 covers 14 residues. The CDR3 coding sequence is TGTGCCAGCAGCGACCTCGACCGGAACACTGAAGCTTCCTTT. It translates to CASSDLDRNTEASF.

This clonotype was counted many times. The genes are TRBV18 and TRBJ1-1; no clear D gene. Between the trimmed V and J ends, which lost 0 bases and 4 bases, there was a span of 9 bases. Per the germline V gene, CDR1 is KGHSH and CDR2 is LQKENI. CDR3 length equals 14 residues. The CDR3: CASSPPMDTTEAFF. The CDR3 coding sequence is TGTGCCAGCTCACCACCGATGGATACCACTGAAGCTTTCTTT.

This clonotype has only a few counts. The chain couples TRBV20-1 to TRBJ1-6, with 10 positions matching TRBD1. CDR1 and CDR2 from the germline V gene are DFQATT and SNEGSKA (reference sequence). There are 15 residues in the CDR3. J gave up 1 base and V 7 bases, and 4 bases lay outside the gene matches. The CDR3 reads CSVPGQGSYNSPLHF. The CDR3 nucleotides read TGCAGTGTCCCGGGACAGGGGTCCTATAATTCACCCCTCCACTTT.

In DNA, the CDR3 is TGTGCCACCAGCAGACCCGACAGTATCCAGCAGTACTTC. Protein sequence: CATSRPDSIQQYF. This chain joins TRBV15 and TRBJ2-7, with D possibly TRBD1 on 5 matching bases. Trimming took 2 bases from V and 8 from J, leaving 13 bases between them. Germline V gives CDR1 LNHNV, CDR2 YYDKDF (reference sequence). This CDR3 is built from 13 residues. The full variable domain, with the rest looked up from reference TRBV15 and TRBJ2-7, is DAMVIQNPRYQVTQFGKPVTLSCSQTLNHNVMYWYQQKSSQAPKLLFHYYDKDFNNEADTPDNFQSRRPNTSFCFLDIRSPGLGDTAMYLCATSRPDSIQQYFGPGTRLTVT.

This clonotype was recorded many times. The chain links TRBV20-1 to TRBJ1-1; 7 nucleotides match TRBD1. V was pared by 4 bases and J by 2 bases, with 4 bases of the junction left unmatched. Germline values: CDR1 DFQATT, CDR2 SNEGSKA (reference sequence). CDR3 length: 13 amino acids. CDR3 coding DNA: TGCAGTGCTATGCGGGACAGCAACACTGAAGCTTTCTTT. It codes for CSAMRDSNTEAFF.

The chain carries TRBV2 and TRBJ2-6; D gene uncertain. The CDR3 loop spans 13 amino acids. Germline-derived CDR1 and CDR2 are SNHLY and FYNNEI. Deletions cut 6 bases from V and 1 base from J, with 4 bases between. The DNA for the CDR3 is TGTGCCAGCAGCCAGTCTGGGGCCAACGTCCTGACTTTC. Encoded protein: CASSQSGANVLTF.

This clonotype was observed a few times. The CDR3 DNA follows: TGTGCCAGCAGTTATCAGGGTCAATACAATGAGCAGTTCTTC. It yields the protein CASSYQGQYNEQFF. The chain uses TRBV6-1 and TRBJ2-1; D may be TRBD1 (5 bases). The germline V gene has CDR1 MNHNS and CDR2 SASEGT. The CDR3 has 14 amino acids. Trimming removed 5 bases from V and 4 bases from J, with 12 bases in between.

The chain joins TRBV28 to TRBJ2-5; no definite D call. In germline, CDR1 is MDHEN, CDR2 SYDVKM. V was trimmed by 5 bases and J by 1 base, leaving 14 bases between them. The CDR3 runs to 15 residues. CDR3 protein: CASSPSLGFQETQYF. The CDR3 DNA sequence: TGTGCCAGCAGTCCAAGCCTAGGGTTCCAAGAGACCCAGTACTTC.

This clonotype was detected many times. The chain recombines TRBV10-3 with TRBJ2-1; D is undetermined. The CDR3 sequence is 16 residues long. Trimming stripped 2 bases from V and 0 bases from J, with 11 bases between. Germline CDR1 reads ENHRY; CDR2 reads SYGVKD. In DNA, the CDR3 is TGTGCCATCAGTGAGCCGCGATCGAGCTCCTACAATGAGCAGTTCTTC. Translating gives CAISEPRSSSYNEQFF.

This clonotype was found many times. This chain's CDR3 is CASSLTASNTEAFF. The CDR3 DNA follows: TGTGCCAGCAGCTTGACGGCCAGTAACACTGAAGCTTTCTTT. The chain recombines TRBV11-2 with TRBJ1-1; D gene unclear. CDR1 SGHAT and CDR2 FQNNGV come from the germline V gene. This CDR3 is built from 14 residues. The V end was cut by 3 bases, the J end by 2 bases, with 10 bases between.

This clonotype was found many times. The rearrangement joins TRBV28 to TRBJ2-7; D is undetermined. Germline V gene lookup returns CDR1 MDHEN and CDR2 SYDVKM. V lost 6 bases, J lost 3 bases, and 15 bases lay in between. There are 14 residues in the CDR3. The CDR3 loop is CASRVGNSVYEQYF. For the CDR3, the DNA is TGTGCCAGCAGAGTTGGTAATTCGGTCTACGAGCAGTACTTC.

This clonotype was seen many times. This chain joins TRBV6-1 and TRBJ2-7; 10 bases fit TRBD1. This CDR3 comprises 13 residues. Germline V gives CDR1 MNHNS, CDR2 SASEGT. V lost 11 bases to trimming and J lost 5 bases; unmatched junction nucleotides: 9. The chain's CDR3 is CAGGDRGSDEQYF. The CDR3, as DNA: TGTGCCGGAGGGGACAGGGGATCCGACGAGCAGTACTTC.

The V and J genes are TRBV9 and TRBJ2-1; the D gene is possibly TRBD2 (5 bases). Looked up from germline, CDR1 is SGDLS and CDR2 is YYNGEE. V lost 0 bases, J lost 3 bases, and 10 bases lay in between. The CDR3 length is 15 residues. The chain's CDR3 is CASSVVGDYYNEQFF. DNA for the CDR3: TGTGCCAGCAGCGTAGTAGGAGACTACTACAATGAGCAGTTCTTC.

This clonotype was counted at least ten times. The chain joins TRBV7-2 to TRBJ2-7; D unclear. This CDR3 comprises 15 residues. Trimming took 5 bases from V and 0 from J, leaving 14 bases between them. CDR1 is SGHTA and CDR2 is FQGNSA in the germline V gene. CDR3 in amino acids: CASSARPTSSYEQYF. DNA for the CDR3: TGTGCCAGCAGCGCCCGACCGACATCCTCCTACGAGCAGTACTTC.

This clonotype was seen ten or more times. This chain joins TRBV2 and TRBJ1-4; tentative D call: TRBD1 (6 bases). The germline gives CDR1 SNHLY, CDR2 FYNNEI. V was pared by 3 bases and J by 5 bases, with 13 bases between. The CDR3 runs 15 residues. The CDR3 loop is CASSDRGHGNEKLFF. The DNA of the CDR3 is TGTGCCAGCAGTGATCGGGGACATGGGAATGAAAAACTGTTTTTT.

This clonotype was counted at least ten times. V gene TRBV2 combines with J gene TRBJ2-2; a possible D gene is TRBD1 (6 bases). Trimming stripped 5 bases from V and 2 bases from J, with 12 bases between. CDR1 and CDR2 from the germline V gene are SNHLY and FYNNEI. The CDR3 runs 15 residues. The CDR3: CASSWGPPNTGELFF. Here the CDR3 DNA reads TGTGCCAGCAGTTGGGGGCCCCCTAACACCGGGGAGCTGTTTTTT.

This chain joins TRBV10-1 and TRBJ2-7, with D perhaps given as TRBD1 or TRBD2 (6 bases each). This CDR3 spans 12 amino acids. The germline V gene encodes CDR1 WNHNN and CDR2 SYGVQD (reference sequence). V gave up 4 bases and J gave up 6 bases, with 10 bases separating them. The chain's CDR3 is CASSGSGAEQYF. DNA for the CDR3: TGCGCCAGCAGTGGCTCGGGGGCCGAGCAGTACTTC.